This TCR beta chain was found in a study of early T cells in non-severe SARS-CoV-2 infection. Study-wide context: RNA in bulk from unsorted whole blood was sequenced, and chains were unpaired.

Unique molecular identifier tags were affixed to discrete cDNA molecules. TCRdb analysed the 5' RACE reads with MiXCR anew, one entry per CDR3 protein. The sample consists of about 83,000 distinct CDR3 sequences, more than 9% of them appearing once. This clonotype was recorded many times. Its antigen is not identified. Overall study findings and caveats: Clonotype matching in VDJdb favored anti-spike CD8 responses and did not capture private and CD4 specificities.

Sequenced material: whole blood, taken at baseline. This receptor was identified in an adult who was a healthcare worker with PCR-confirmed SARS-CoV-2 infection or an uninfected control (not recorded which).

The CDR3 protein is CSARGPGRAVGELFF. The CDR3 nucleotides read TGCAGTGCTAGAGGGCCCGGGAGGGCCGTCGGGGAGCTGTTTTTT. The rearrangement uses TRBV20-1 and TRBJ2-2; 8 bases agree with TRBD2. Germline lookup yields CDR1 DFQATT and CDR2 SNEGSKA (reference sequence). This CDR3 is 15 amino acids long. Trimming removed 1 base from V and 7 bases from J; junction bases left unmatched: 8.